This paragraph reports one T cell receptor (beta chain). The target antigen is unknown. The entry originates in a study of post-analysis software for immune sequencing data. Study information: Disease trajectories encompassed relapsing-remitting, secondary progressive and progressive-relapsing multiple sclerosis. Findings and caveats of the study: A few TRBV segments (TRBV5-6, TRBV5-1 and TRBV20-1 among them) occurred more frequently in patients than in controls. Co-batched samples clustered tightly together by F measure. Versus controls, multiple sclerosis patients showed significantly lower diversity (normalized Chao1).

Built from TCR beta cDNA, the libraries had unique molecular identifiers in them. Each batch of roughly 0.9 to 11 million T cells produced 450,000 to 500,000 cDNA molecules. MiXCR was run by TCRdb on the PCR reads, yielding one entry per CDR3 protein. The sample carries hundreds of thousands of distinct CDR3 sequences, around 27% recorded once. Germline V gives CDR1 SEHNR, CDR2 FQNEAQ (reference sequence). Trimming pared 5 bases from V and 6 bases from J, leaving 10 bases between. The CDR3 is made up of 12 amino acids. The sequencing sample was made of blood. This sequence was found in a girl between 10 and 17 years old with multiple sclerosis. The gene calls are TRBV7-9 and TRBJ1-2; D perhaps matches TRBD1 (6 bases). The CDR3 nucleotides are TGTGCCAGCAGCACGCGGACAGATGGCTACACCTTC. This sequence encodes CASSTRTDGYTF.